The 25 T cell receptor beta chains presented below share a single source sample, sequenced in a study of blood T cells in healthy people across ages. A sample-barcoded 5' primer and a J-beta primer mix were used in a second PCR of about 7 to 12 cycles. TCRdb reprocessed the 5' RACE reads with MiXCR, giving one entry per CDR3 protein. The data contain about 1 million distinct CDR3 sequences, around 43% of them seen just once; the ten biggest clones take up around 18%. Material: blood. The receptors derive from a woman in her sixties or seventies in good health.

CDR3 in amino acids: CASTPDRFSYNEQFF. DNA of the CDR3: TGTGCCAGCACTCCGGACCGATTCTCCTACAATGAGCAGTTCTTC. The J gene is TRBJ2-1, the V gene TRBV12-3 or TRBV12-4; D call uncertain. V was cut by 7 bases and J by 0 bases, with 13 bases left in between. The CDR3 is 15 residues long.

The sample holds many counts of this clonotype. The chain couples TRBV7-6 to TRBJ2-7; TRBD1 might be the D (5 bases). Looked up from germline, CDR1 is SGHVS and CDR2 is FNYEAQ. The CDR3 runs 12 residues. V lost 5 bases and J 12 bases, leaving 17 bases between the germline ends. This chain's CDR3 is CASSPSRQITYF. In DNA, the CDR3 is TGTGCCAGCAGCCCCAGCCGACAGATTACGTACTTC.

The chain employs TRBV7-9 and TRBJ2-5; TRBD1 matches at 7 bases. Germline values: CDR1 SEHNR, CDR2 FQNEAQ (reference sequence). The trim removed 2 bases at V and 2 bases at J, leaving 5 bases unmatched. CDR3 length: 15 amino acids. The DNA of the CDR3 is TGTGCCAGCAGCTTATGGGGACAGATGCAAGAGACCCAGTACTTC. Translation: CASSLWGQMQETQYF.

In nucleotides, the CDR3 is TGTGCCAGCAATGGATACGGGACTAGCGGTACTAGCACAGATACGCAGTATTTT. Translation gives CASNGYGTSGTSTDTQYF. V usage is TRBV2 and J usage is TRBJ2-3, with TRBD2 matching over 11 bases. The junction had 12 bases not matched to a gene; V was cut back by 7 bases and J by 0 bases. From germline, CDR1 is SNHLY and CDR2 FYNNEI. The CDR3 totals 18 residues.

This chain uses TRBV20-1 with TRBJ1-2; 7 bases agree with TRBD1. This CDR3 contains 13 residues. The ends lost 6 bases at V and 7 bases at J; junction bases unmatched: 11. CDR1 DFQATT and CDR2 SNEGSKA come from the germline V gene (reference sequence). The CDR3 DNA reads TGCAGTGCAAACGGAGACAGGGCCTCTGGCTACACCTTC. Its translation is CSANGDRASGYTF.

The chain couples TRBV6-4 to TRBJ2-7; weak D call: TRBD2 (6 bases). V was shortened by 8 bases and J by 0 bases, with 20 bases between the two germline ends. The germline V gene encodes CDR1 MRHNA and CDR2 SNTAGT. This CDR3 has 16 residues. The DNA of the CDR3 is TGTGCCAGCCCTCACCTCTCGCGGGAAAACTCCTACGAGCAGTACTTC. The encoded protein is CASPHLSRENSYEQYF.

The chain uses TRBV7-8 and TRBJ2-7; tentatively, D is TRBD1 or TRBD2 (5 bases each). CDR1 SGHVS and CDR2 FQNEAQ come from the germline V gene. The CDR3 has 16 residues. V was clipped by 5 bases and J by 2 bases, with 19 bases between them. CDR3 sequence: CASSARGSTSTYEQYF. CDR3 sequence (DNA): TGTGCCAGCAGCGCCCGGGGCAGCACCAGCACCTACGAGCAGTACTTC. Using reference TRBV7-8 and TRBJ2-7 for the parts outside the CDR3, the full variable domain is GAGVSQSPRYKVAKRGQDVALRCDPISGHVSLFWYQQALGQGPEFLTYFQNEAQLDKSGLPSDRFFAERPEGSVSTLKIQRTQQEDSAVYLCASSARGSTSTYEQYFGPGTRLTVT.

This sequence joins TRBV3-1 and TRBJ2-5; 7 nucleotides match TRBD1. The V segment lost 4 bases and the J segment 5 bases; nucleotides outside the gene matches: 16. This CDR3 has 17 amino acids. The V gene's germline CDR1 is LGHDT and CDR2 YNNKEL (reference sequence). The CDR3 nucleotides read TGTGCCAGCAGCCTCCGGGGAAAAAGACAGGGTGGGGAGACCCAGTACTTC. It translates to CASSLRGKRQGGETQYF.

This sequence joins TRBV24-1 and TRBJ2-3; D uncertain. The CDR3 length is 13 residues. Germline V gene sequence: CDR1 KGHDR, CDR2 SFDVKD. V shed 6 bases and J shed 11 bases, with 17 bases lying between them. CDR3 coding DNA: TGTGCCACCAGTACCCCCGCGGTCCCCGGGCAGTATTTT. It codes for CATSTPAVPGQYF.

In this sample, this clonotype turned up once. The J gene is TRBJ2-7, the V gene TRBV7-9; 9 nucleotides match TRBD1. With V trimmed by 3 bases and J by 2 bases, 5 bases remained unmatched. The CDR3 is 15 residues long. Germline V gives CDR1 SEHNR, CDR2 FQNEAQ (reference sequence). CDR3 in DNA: TGTGCCAGCAGCTTTGGACAGGGGTTAACCTACGAGCAGTACTTC. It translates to CASSFGQGLTYEQYF.

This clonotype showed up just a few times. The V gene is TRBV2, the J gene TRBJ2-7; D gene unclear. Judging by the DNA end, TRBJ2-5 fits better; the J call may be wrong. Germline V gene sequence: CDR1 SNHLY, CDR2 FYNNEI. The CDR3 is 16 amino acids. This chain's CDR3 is CASSEALRGERETQYF. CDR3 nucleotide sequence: TGTGCCAGCAGTGAAGCGCTTCGAGGAGAAAGGGAGACCCAGTACTTC.

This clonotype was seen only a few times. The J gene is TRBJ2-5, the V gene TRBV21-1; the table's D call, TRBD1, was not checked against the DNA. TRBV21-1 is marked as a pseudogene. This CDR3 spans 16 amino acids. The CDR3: CASRCKGQEIQETQYF. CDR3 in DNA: TGTGCCAGCAGATGTAAGGGACAGGAGATCCAAGAGACCCAGTACTTC.

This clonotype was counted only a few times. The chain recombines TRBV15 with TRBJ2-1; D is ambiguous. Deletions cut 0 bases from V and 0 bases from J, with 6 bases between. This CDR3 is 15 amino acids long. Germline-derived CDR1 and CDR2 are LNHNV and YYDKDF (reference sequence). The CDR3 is CATSRDAPSYNEQFF. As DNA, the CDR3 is TGTGCCACCAGCAGAGATGCACCCTCCTACAATGAGCAGTTCTTC.

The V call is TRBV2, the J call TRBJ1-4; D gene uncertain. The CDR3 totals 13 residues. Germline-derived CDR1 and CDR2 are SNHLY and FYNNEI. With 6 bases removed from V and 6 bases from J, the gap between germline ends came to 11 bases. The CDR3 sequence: CASSPLGYEKLFF. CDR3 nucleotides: TGTGCCAGCAGCCCTTTGGGTTATGAAAAACTGTTTTTT.

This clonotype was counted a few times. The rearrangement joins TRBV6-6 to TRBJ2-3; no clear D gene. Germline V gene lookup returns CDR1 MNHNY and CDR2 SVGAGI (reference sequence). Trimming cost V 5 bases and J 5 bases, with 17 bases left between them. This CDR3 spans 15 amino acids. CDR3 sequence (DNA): TGTGCCAGCAGTCCACGCCCATCCCGGCAAGATACGCAGTATTTT. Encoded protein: CASSPRPSRQDTQYF.

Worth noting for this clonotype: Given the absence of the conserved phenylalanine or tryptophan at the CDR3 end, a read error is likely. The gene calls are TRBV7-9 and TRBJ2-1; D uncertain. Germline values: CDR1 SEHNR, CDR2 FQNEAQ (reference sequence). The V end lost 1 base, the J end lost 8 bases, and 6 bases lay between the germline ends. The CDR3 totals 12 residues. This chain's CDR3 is CASSLVVYEQFL. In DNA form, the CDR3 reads TGTGCCAGCAGCTTAGTGGTCTATGAGCAGTTCTTA.

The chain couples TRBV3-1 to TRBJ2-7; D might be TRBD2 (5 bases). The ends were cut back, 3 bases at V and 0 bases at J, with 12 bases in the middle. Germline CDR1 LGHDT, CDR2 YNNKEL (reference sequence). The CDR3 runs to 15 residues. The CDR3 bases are TGTGCCAGCAGCCACAATGCCCGGGGCTCCTACGAGCAGTACTTC. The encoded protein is CASSHNARGSYEQYF.

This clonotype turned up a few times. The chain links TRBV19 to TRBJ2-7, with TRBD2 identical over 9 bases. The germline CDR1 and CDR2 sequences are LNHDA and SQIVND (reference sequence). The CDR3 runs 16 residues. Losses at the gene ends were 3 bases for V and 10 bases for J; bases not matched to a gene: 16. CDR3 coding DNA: TGTGCCAGTAGTATTGGGAGCGGGAGGCCTCAAGAGTCCCAGTACTTC. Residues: CASSIGSGRPQESQYF.

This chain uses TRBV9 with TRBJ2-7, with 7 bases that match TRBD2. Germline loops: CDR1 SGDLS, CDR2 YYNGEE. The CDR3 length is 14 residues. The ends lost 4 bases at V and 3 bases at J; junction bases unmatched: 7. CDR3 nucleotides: TGTGCCAGCAGCCAAACTCCTAGCGGCTACGAGCAGTACTTC. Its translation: CASSQTPSGYEQYF.

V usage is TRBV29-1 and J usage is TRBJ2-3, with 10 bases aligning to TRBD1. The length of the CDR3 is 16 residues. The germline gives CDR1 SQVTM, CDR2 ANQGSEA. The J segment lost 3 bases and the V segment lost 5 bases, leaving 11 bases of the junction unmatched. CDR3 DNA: TGCAGCGTTAGGGACAGGGGACGTCTTACGACAGATACGCAGTATTTT. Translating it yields CSVRDRGRLTTDTQYF.

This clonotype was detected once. The CDR3 loop reads CASGTMAGEQYF. In nucleotides, the CDR3 is TGTGCCAGCGGGACAATGGCCGGCGAGCAGTACTTC. The gene calls are TRBV6-5 and TRBJ2-7, with D perhaps TRBD1 (6 bases). The germline gives CDR1 MNHEY, CDR2 SVGAGI. V was cut by 8 bases and J by 6 bases, with 14 bases left in between. The CDR3 totals 12 residues.

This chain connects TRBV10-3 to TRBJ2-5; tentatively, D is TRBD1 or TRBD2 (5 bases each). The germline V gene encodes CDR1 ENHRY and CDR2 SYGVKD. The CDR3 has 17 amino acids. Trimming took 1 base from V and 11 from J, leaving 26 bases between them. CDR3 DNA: TGTGCCATCAGTGAGTGGACGGGGACGAGCGACTTCTATGAGCAGTACTTC. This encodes CAISEWTGTSDFYEQYF.

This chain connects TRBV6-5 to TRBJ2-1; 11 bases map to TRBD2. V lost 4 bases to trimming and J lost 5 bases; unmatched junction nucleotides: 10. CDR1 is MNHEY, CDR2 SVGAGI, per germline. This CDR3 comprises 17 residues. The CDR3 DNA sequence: TGTGCCAGCAGTTCGAAGCAGCTAGCGGGAGGAAACAATGAGCAGTTCTTC. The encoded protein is CASSSKQLAGGNNEQFF.

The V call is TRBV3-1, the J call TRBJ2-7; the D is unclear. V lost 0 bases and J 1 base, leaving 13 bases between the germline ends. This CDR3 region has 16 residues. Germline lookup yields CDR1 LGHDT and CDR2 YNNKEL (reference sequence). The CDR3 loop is CASSQDWQRASYEQYF. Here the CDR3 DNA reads TGTGCCAGCAGCCAAGATTGGCAGCGAGCGTCCTACGAGCAGTACTTC.

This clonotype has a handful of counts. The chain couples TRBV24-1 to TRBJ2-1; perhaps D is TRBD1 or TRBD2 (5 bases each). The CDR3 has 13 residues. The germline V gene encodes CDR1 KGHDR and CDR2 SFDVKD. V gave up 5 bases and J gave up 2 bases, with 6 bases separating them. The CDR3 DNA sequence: TGTGCCACCAGTGGGGACCCCTACAATGAGCAGTTCTTC. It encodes CATSGDPYNEQFF.